These 11 T cell receptor beta chains share one sample of origin, sequenced in a study of beta chain features in type 1 diabetes. Reverse transcription of all isolated RNA meant that expressed TCRB transcripts were sequenced. The table came from immunoSEQ multiplex PCR; TCRdb's copy has only in-frame clones and leaves some out. Here the sample spans about half a million clones, approximately 10% being singletons. Sequenced material: naive CD4+ T cells from blood. The receptor set was obtained from a woman under 30 in good health.

This clone was seen more than once but under ten times. The same CDR3 can be traced to other DNA sequences in this sample. This sequence joins TRBV7-2 and TRBJ2-7, with D uncertain. V lost 4 bases and J lost 3, with 7 bases in between. The CDR3 covers 12 residues. Germline V lookup: CDR1 SGHTA, CDR2 FQGNSA. The CDR3 sequence: CASSSFYYEQYF. The DNA of the CDR3 is TGTGCCAGCAGCTCCTTTTACTACGAGCAGTACTTC. Together with reference TRBV7-2 and TRBJ2-7, the CDR3 gives the full variable domain: GAGVSQSPSNKVTEKGKDVELRCDPISGHTALYWYRQSLGQGLEFLIYFQGNSAPDKSGLPSDRFSAERTGGSVSTLTIQRTQQEDSAVYLCASSSFYYEQYFGPGTRLTVT.

The chain combines TRBV7-2 with TRBJ2-3; 7 bases are shared with TRBD2. From germline, CDR1 is SGHTA and CDR2 FQGNSA. The CDR3 has 16 residues. J gave up 2 bases and V 7 bases, and 12 bases lay outside the gene matches. The CDR3 DNA reads TGTGCCAGCACCTCACGGAGGGAGGGCCTCACAGATACGCAGTATTTT. Translating it yields CASTSRREGLTDTQYF.

The rearrangement links TRBV6-1 to TRBJ2-7, with 7 bases lining up with TRBD1. Per germline, CDR1 MNHNS and CDR2 SASEGT. The CDR3 totals 13 residues. Trimming removed 7 bases from V and 7 bases from J; junction bases left unmatched: 10. CDR3 coding DNA: TGTGCCAGCAATCCCGGGACAGTCGGTGAGCAGTACGTC. Its protein product is CASNPGTVGEQYV.

The rearrangement joins TRBV7-8 to TRBJ2-4, with TRBD1 as a possible D gene (5 bases). Trimming removed 0 bases at V and 6 bases at J, with 18 bases between. The CDR3 is 17 amino acids. CDR1 SGHVS and CDR2 FQNEAQ come from the germline V gene. CDR3 in amino acids: CASSLAPRRVRGNIQYF. The CDR3 nucleotides are TGTGCCAGCAGCTTAGCCCCCCGTAGGGTTAGGGGAAACATTCAGTACTTC.

This clone has more than one count but fewer than ten. The chain employs TRBV29-1 and TRBJ2-1; D is uncertain. The V gene's germline CDR1 is SQVTM and CDR2 ANQGSEA. V was trimmed by 1 base and J by 5 bases, leaving 12 bases between them. The CDR3 is 14 residues long. This CDR3 is CSVEGPIRDNEQFF. CDR3 nucleotide sequence: TGCAGCGTTGAAGGGCCGATACGAGACAATGAGCAGTTCTTC.

This clone was found once. The V gene is TRBV29-1, the J gene TRBJ1-1; TRBD1 matches at 9 bases. Germline trimming cut 6 bases from V and 1 base from J; bases unmatched to any gene: 3. The CDR3 covers 13 residues. CDR1 and CDR2 from the germline V gene are SQVTM and ANQGSEA. For the CDR3, the DNA is TGCAGCGTCAGGACAGGGGAGAACACTGAAGCTTTCTTT. This sequence encodes CSVRTGENTEAFF.

The chain carries TRBV6-1 and TRBJ2-5; 8 bases fit TRBD1. CDR1 MNHNS and CDR2 SASEGT come from the germline V gene. V shed 2 bases and J 4 bases; nucleotides not matched to a gene: 9. This CDR3 is built from 16 residues. The DNA for the CDR3 is TGTGCCAGCAGTGAACAAAGGGACAGGTTCCCAGAGACCCAGTACTTC. Protein: CASSEQRDRFPETQYF.

The table lists this clone with a few counts. V usage is TRBV29-1 and J usage is TRBJ1-2; possible D gene TRBD1, 6 bases. This CDR3 has 12 amino acids. Deletions cut 6 bases from V and 8 bases from J, with 16 bases between. Germline loops: CDR1 SQVTM, CDR2 ANQGSEA. CDR3 DNA: TGCAGCGTAAGGGAACAGGGTCACGGCTACACCTTC. This sequence encodes CSVREQGHGYTF.

This clone was counted between two and nine times. The V gene is TRBV13, the J gene TRBJ2-5, with D uncertain. The CDR3 runs to 12 residues. Germline V gene sequence: CDR1 PRHDT, CDR2 FYEKMQ (reference sequence). Trimming removed 2 bases at V and 7 bases at J, with 8 bases between. The DNA for the CDR3 is TGTGCCAGCAGCTTAAGTTCTGTGACCCAGTACTTC. Encoded protein: CASSLSSVTQYF.

The chain carries TRBV28 and TRBJ2-4, with D maybe TRBD2 (5 bases). The CDR3 extends over 18 amino acids. Germline V lookup: CDR1 MDHEN, CDR2 SYDVKM. V was cut by 8 bases and J by 0 bases, with 23 bases left in between. CDR3 amino acids: CASPLRGGTSLAKNIQYF. The CDR3 bases are TGTGCCAGCCCTCTCCGCGGAGGTACCTCATTAGCCAAAAACATTCAGTACTTC.

The V call is TRBV7-6, the J call TRBJ2-5; D may be TRBD1 or TRBD2 (5 bases each). The CDR3 is 16 amino acids. CDR1 and CDR2 (germline): SGHVS, FNYEAQ. V was clipped by 5 bases and J by 1 base, with 17 bases between them. The CDR3 here is CASSPREGRAQETQYF. CDR3 DNA: TGTGCCAGCAGCCCCCGCGAGGGGAGAGCCCAAGAGACCCAGTACTTC.